These 32 T cell receptor beta chains share one sample of origin, sequenced in a study of T cells after yellow fever vaccination (dated by TCRdb to about 2019). In light of the paper, this sample's treatment or condition label describes: live attenuated yellow fever vaccine strain. Library generation was performed with 5' RACE. Sequencing relied on an Illumina HiSeq 2500. TCRdb reran the public reads through fastp at Q25 and MiXCR, keeping productive beta chains. Entries are consolidated by CDR3 protein sequence, retaining the most common genes and DNA. The sample profile shows under 250,000 distinct CDR3 sequences; 6.9% of them were found once. The ten biggest clones cover roughly 0.93% of the sample. The sample was CD4+ T cells sorted from PBMCs, taken 15 days after the yellow fever booster vaccination. These receptors all stem from a man between 25 and 39 years old who received the YFV17D yellow fever vaccine.

This clonotype occurred a few times. V gene TRBV7-2 combines with J gene TRBJ1-6; no reliable D call. The CDR3 is 13 residues long. V was trimmed by 11 bases and J by 10 bases, leaving 18 bases between them. The germline V gene has CDR1 SGHTA and CDR2 FQGNSA. The chain's CDR3 is CAGAEGLGSPLHF. In DNA, the CDR3 is TGTGCCGGTGCGGAGGGCCTAGGGTCACCCCTCCACTTT.

The chain couples TRBV5-1 to TRBJ1-6; D is ambiguous. The V end lost 1 base, the J end lost 5 bases, and 22 bases lay between the germline ends. Germline-derived CDR1 and CDR2 are SGHRS and YFSETQ. The CDR3 is made up of 19 amino acids. The CDR3 DNA follows: TGCGCCAGCAGCTTGACTGCCCTATCTCCGAACAGCCATAATTCACCCCTCCACTTT. Translating it yields CASSLTALSPNSHNSPLHF.

The V and J genes are TRBV5-1 and TRBJ1-4, with a tentative D call TRBD1 (6 bases). Germline-derived CDR1 and CDR2 are SGHRS and YFSETQ. V lost 0 bases, J lost 6 bases, and 9 bases lay in between. The CDR3 extends over 14 amino acids. The CDR3 loop is CASSLGRGDEKLFF. CDR3 sequence (DNA): TGCGCCAGCAGCTTGGGTAGGGGGGATGAAAAACTGTTTTTT.

V and J are TRBV5-1 and TRBJ1-3; D possibly corresponds to TRBD1 (6 bases). The length of the CDR3 is 15 residues. CDR1 is SGHRS and CDR2 is YFSETQ in the germline V gene. Between the trimmed V and J ends, which lost 4 bases and 0 bases, there was a span of 11 bases. This CDR3 is CASSTGHSSGNTIYF. The CDR3 nucleotides read TGCGCCAGCAGCACGGGACATAGCTCTGGAAACACCATATATTTT.

There are many counts of this clonotype. The rearrangement uses TRBV20-1 and TRBJ1-2; D is possibly TRBD1 (6 bases). This CDR3 is 15 amino acids long. The ends were cut back, 0 bases at V and 4 bases at J, with 15 bases in the middle. Germline values: CDR1 DFQATT, CDR2 SNEGSKA (reference sequence). The CDR3 spells CSARDQGGDGYGYTF. The CDR3 nucleotides are TGCAGTGCTAGAGACCAAGGGGGTGATGGCTATGGCTACACCTTC.

This clonotype was counted ten times or more. This rearrangement joins TRBV7-9 to TRBJ1-5; D unclear. The CDR3 contains 13 residues. Germline loops: CDR1 SEHNR, CDR2 FQNEAQ (reference sequence). V was clipped by 3 bases and J by 4 bases, with 7 bases between them. CDR3 protein: CASSFERNQPQHF. The CDR3 nucleotides read TGTGCCAGCAGCTTTGAAAGGAATCAGCCCCAGCATTTT.

The chain carries TRBV19 and TRBJ2-5; no firm D call. Germline CDR1 and CDR2: LNHDA and SQIVND (reference sequence). V shed 4 bases and J shed 1 base, with 10 bases lying between them. This CDR3 comprises 14 residues. For the CDR3, the DNA is TGTGCCAGTAGTACACAGAGGACCCAAGAGACCCAGTACTTC. As protein: CASSTQRTQETQYF. Combining the CDR3 with reference TRBV19 and TRBJ2-5 gives the whole variable domain DGGITQSPKYLFRKEGQNVTLSCEQNLNHDAMYWYRQDPGQGLRLIYYSQIVNDFQKGDIAEGYSVSREKKESFPLTVTSAQKNPTAFYLCASSTQRTQETQYFGPGTRLLVL.

V gene TRBV5-1 combines with J gene TRBJ2-5; D may be TRBD1 (6 bases). This CDR3 spans 14 amino acids. The germline V gene encodes CDR1 SGHRS and CDR2 YFSETQ. V lost 0 bases and J lost 3, with 9 bases in between. CDR3 DNA sequence: TGCGCCAGCAGCTTGGCGCCAGGGGAAGAGACCCAGTACTTC. Protein product: CASSLAPGEETQYF. The full variable domain, rest sourced from reference TRBV5-1 and TRBJ2-5, is KAGVTQTPRYLIKTRGQQVTLSCSPISGHRSVSWYQQTPGQGLQFLFEYFSETQRNKGNFPGRFSGRQFSNSRSEMNVSTLELGDSALYLCASSLAPGEETQYFGPGTRLLVL.

This clonotype has at least ten counts. This rearrangement joins TRBV20-1 to TRBJ2-3; D unclear. V lost 6 bases and J lost 4, with 11 bases in between. This CDR3 is 12 amino acids long. In germline, CDR1 is DFQATT, CDR2 SNEGSKA (reference sequence). The CDR3 bases are TGCAGTGCAAGGTCGACGTCAGATACGCAGTATTTT. Protein product: CSARSTSDTQYF.

The gene calls are TRBV27 and TRBJ1-6, with D tentatively TRBD1 (6 bases). The germline gives CDR1 MNHEY, CDR2 SMNVEV (reference sequence). The V gene lost 5 bases and the J gene lost 14 bases, with 22 bases spanning the gap. The CDR3 has 15 residues. CDR3 region: CASSTSRGALGALHF. The CDR3 coding sequence is TGTGCCAGCAGTACCAGTAGGGGGGCACTCGGGGCCCTCCACTTT.

Many counts were recorded for this clonotype. This sequence joins TRBV5-5 and TRBJ2-3; the D is unclear. Germline V lookup: CDR1 SGHKS, CDR2 YYEKEE (reference sequence). The V end lost 2 bases, the J end lost 3 bases, and 16 bases lay between the germline ends. CDR3 size: 16 residues. The CDR3 sequence: CASSLRGMGATDTQYF. For the CDR3, the DNA is TGTGCCAGCAGCTTACGCGGTATGGGTGCTACAGATACGCAGTATTTT.

This clonotype was picked up many times. J is TRBJ2-4 and V is TRBV18, with D unresolved. The V end was cut by 7 bases, the J end by 8 bases, with 15 bases between. The CDR3 has 13 amino acids. Germline V CDR1 and CDR2: KGHSH, LQKENI. CDR3 coding DNA: TGTGCCAGCTTTGACGGAGTCATTGACATTCAGTACTTC. Amino acid sequence: CASFDGVIDIQYF. Drawing the rest from reference TRBV18 and TRBJ2-4, the complete variable domain is NAGVMQNPRHLVRRRGQEARLRCSPMKGHSHVYWYRQLPEEGLKFMVYLQKENIIDESGMPKERFSAEFPKEGPSILRIQQVVRGDSAAYFCASFDGVIDIQYFGAGTRLSVL.

This clonotype appeared many times. The J gene is TRBJ2-1, the V gene TRBV18; possibly TRBD2 for D (5 bases). Germline CDR1 is KGHSH and CDR2 is LQKENI. V was pared by 5 bases and J by 8 bases, with 13 bases between. CDR3 size: 13 residues. CDR3 in DNA: TGTGCCAGCTCAACGGCGGGCTTAGATGAGCAGTTCTTC. Translation: CASSTAGLDEQFF.

This clonotype came up a few times. The chain carries TRBV12-3 or TRBV12-4 and TRBJ1-1; maybe TRBD1 (6 bases). The CDR3 consists of 15 residues. Trimming removed 3 bases from V and 2 bases from J, with 13 bases in between. CDR3 sequence reads: CASSFYREYNTEAFF. The CDR3 nucleotides are TGTGCCAGCAGTTTTTACAGGGAATACAACACTGAAGCTTTCTTT.

The chain links TRBV20-1 to TRBJ1-5, with TRBD1 identical over 8 bases. The CDR3 length is 13 residues. Looked up from germline, CDR1 is DFQATT and CDR2 is SNEGSKA (reference sequence). Losses at the gene ends were 6 bases for V and 5 bases for J; bases not matched to a gene: 6. In DNA form, the CDR3 reads TGCAGTGCCCTGGACAGGGCCTATCAGCCCCAGCATTTT. Its protein is CSALDRAYQPQHF.

V usage is TRBV20-1 and J usage is TRBJ2-5; 12 bases are shared with TRBD2. This CDR3 region has 16 residues. Germline values: CDR1 DFQATT, CDR2 SNEGSKA (reference sequence). V lost 6 bases to trimming and J lost 4 bases; unmatched junction nucleotides: 12. This CDR3 is CSAEYSSGRALETQYF. As DNA, the CDR3 is TGCAGTGCCGAGTATTCTAGCGGGAGGGCCCTAGAGACCCAGTACTTC.

This clonotype was seen many times. This chain connects TRBV5-1 to TRBJ2-1; 10 nucleotides match TRBD1. The length of the CDR3 is 19 residues. V shed 0 bases and J 5 bases; nucleotides not matched to a gene: 14. Per the germline V gene, CDR1 is SGHRS and CDR2 is YFSETQ. As DNA, the CDR3 is TGCGCCAGCAGCTTGGAGGTGACAGGGGGCGCCTACAGGAACAATGAGCAGTTCTTC. This translates into CASSLEVTGGAYRNNEQFF.

This clonotype has ten or more counts. V gene TRBV7-9 combines with J gene TRBJ2-7; D is perhaps TRBD2 (6 bases). Trimming removed 6 bases from V and 3 bases from J, with 6 bases in between. The CDR3 is 11 amino acids. In germline, CDR1 is SEHNR, CDR2 FQNEAQ (reference sequence). The DNA of the CDR3 is TGTGCCAGCAGGGGGGGCTACGAGCAGTACTTC. Protein product: CASRGGYEQYF.

This clonotype showed up just a few times. V gene TRBV12-3 or TRBV12-4 combines with J gene TRBJ2-5; TRBD1 matches at 8 bases. The V segment lost 6 bases and the J segment 4 bases; nucleotides outside the gene matches: 4. The CDR3 is 13 amino acids. The chain's CDR3 is CASRRQGRETQYF. The CDR3 DNA reads TGTGCCAGCAGGCGACAGGGGCGAGAGACCCAGTACTTC.

The genes are TRBV10-3 and TRBJ2-5, with 7 bases fitting TRBD2. V was clipped by 10 bases and J by 5 bases; unmatched bases: 7. CDR1 is ENHRY and CDR2 is SYGVKD in the germline V gene. The CDR3 spans 12 residues. CDR3 nucleotide sequence: TGTGCCACCCAGCGGGGAACGGAGACCCAGTACTTC. This encodes CATQRGTETQYF.

This clonotype showed up many times. The chain carries TRBV20-1 and TRBJ2-5, with TRBD2 matching over 14 bases. V trimming: 6 bases; J trimming: 4 bases; junction bases outside the gene matches: 7. The CDR3 loop spans 15 amino acids. Germline CDR1 is DFQATT and CDR2 is SNEGSKA (reference sequence). The chain's CDR3 is CSALGLAGVIETQYF. DNA for the CDR3: TGCAGTGCCCTGGGACTAGCGGGAGTAATAGAGACCCAGTACTTC.

The table lists this clonotype with a few counts. V gene TRBV5-1 combines with J gene TRBJ2-5, with 11 positions matching TRBD2. The J segment lost 2 bases and the V segment lost 0 bases, leaving 0 bases of the junction unmatched. Germline CDR1 SGHRS, CDR2 YFSETQ. This CDR3 has 15 residues. The CDR3: CASSLVAGGQETQYF. The CDR3 DNA reads as TGCGCCAGCAGCTTGGTAGCGGGAGGGCAAGAGACCCAGTACTTC.

J is TRBJ2-1 and V is TRBV4-3; D remains unclear. Germline assignment: CDR1 LGHNA and CDR2 YSLEER. V shed 4 bases and J shed 10 bases, with 14 bases lying between them. The CDR3 length is 13 residues. The CDR3 reads CASSRDRGREQFF. CDR3 coding DNA: TGCGCCAGCAGCCGCGACCGAGGTAGGGAGCAGTTCTTC.

The chain has TRBV10-3 and TRBJ2-1, with D uncertain. With 2 bases removed from V and 7 bases from J, the gap between germline ends came to 12 bases. The CDR3 has 14 residues. Germline CDR1 ENHRY, CDR2 SYGVKD. CDR3 bases: TGTGCCATCAGTGAGCGAGAGAACGGGAATGAGCAGTTCTTC. Translating gives CAISERENGNEQFF.

The table lists this clonotype with many counts. The genes are TRBV2 and TRBJ1-2; tentative D call: TRBD1 (5 bases). Germline V CDR1 and CDR2: SNHLY, FYNNEI. The CDR3 totals 14 residues. The V end lost 5 bases, the J end lost 4 bases, and 14 bases lay between the germline ends. The CDR3 loop reads CASSPGSGSYGYTF. CDR3 DNA sequence: TGTGCCAGCAGTCCAGGGAGCGGGTCCTATGGCTACACCTTC. Supplemented by reference TRBV2 and TRBJ1-2, the full variable domain reads EPEVTQTPSHQVTQMGQEVILRCVPISNHLYFYWYRQILGQKVEFLVSFYNNEISEKSEIFDDQFSVERPDGSNFTLKIRSTKLEDSAMYFCASSPGSGSYGYTFGSGTRLTVV.

CDR3 protein: CSAGGQGGNTQYF. In nucleotides, the CDR3 is TGCAGCGCCGGTGGACAGGGAGGAAATACGCAGTATTTT. The chain employs TRBV29-1 and TRBJ2-3; 8 nucleotides match TRBD1. CDR1 and CDR2 from the germline V gene are SQVTM and ANQGSEA. The CDR3 spans 13 residues. Trimming removed 7 bases from V and 7 bases from J; junction bases left unmatched: 10.

This clonotype was observed many times. The J gene is TRBJ2-5, the V gene TRBV18, with TRBD1 matching over 8 bases. Trimming took 2 bases from V and 5 from J; bases not matched to a gene: 13. CDR3 length: 17 residues. Germline CDR1 is KGHSH and CDR2 is LQKENI. The CDR3 sequence: CASSPTTFQGARETQYF. DNA of the CDR3: TGTGCCAGCTCACCAACAACCTTCCAGGGGGCGCGGGAGACCCAGTACTTC.

This clonotype was observed a handful of times. V gene TRBV10-2 combines with J gene TRBJ1-6; the match to TRBD1 covers 11 bases. V was clipped by 7 bases and J by 9 bases; unmatched bases: 8. This CDR3 is built from 15 residues. Germline V lookup: CDR1 WSHSY, CDR2 SAAADI. DNA for the CDR3: TGCGCCAGCACACCCTCCGGGACAGGGGGTTCACCCCTCCACTTT. Protein: CASTPSGTGGSPLHF.

This clonotype was seen only a few times. This chain joins TRBV5-6 and TRBJ1-4; D gene unclear. The CDR3 has 13 amino acids. Looked up from germline, CDR1 is SGHDT and CDR2 is YYEEEE. Trimming left V 1 base short and J 8 bases short, with 9 bases between. The CDR3 nucleotides are TGTGCCAGCAGCTTGCGGACGGCGGAAAAACTGTTTTTT. It encodes CASSLRTAEKLFF.

The rearrangement links TRBV7-6 to TRBJ2-5, with 8 bases that match TRBD2. The germline V gene encodes CDR1 SGHVS and CDR2 FNYEAQ. The CDR3 has 14 residues. V trimming: 5 bases; J trimming: 5 bases; junction bases outside the gene matches: 7. For the CDR3, the DNA is TGTGCCAGCAGCCGGCCGGTAGCGGGGGAGACCCAGTACTTC. Encoded protein: CASSRPVAGETQYF.

This clonotype has just a few counts. The chain carries TRBV24-1 and TRBJ2-1, with TRBD2 matching 11 bases. CDR3 length: 17 amino acids. Trimming at V came to 1 base and at J to 4 bases, leaving 5 bases not matched to a gene. Germline loops: CDR1 KGHDR, CDR2 SFDVKD. The chain's CDR3 is CATSDFKTSGVYNEQFF. In nucleotides, the CDR3 is TGTGCCACCAGTGATTTCAAGACTAGCGGGGTGTACAATGAGCAGTTCTTC.

In its sample, this clonotype was seen a few times. The rearrangement links TRBV28 to TRBJ2-4, with D maybe TRBD2 (5 bases). The germline gives CDR1 MDHEN, CDR2 SYDVKM. The CDR3 is 13 residues long. V lost 11 bases and J 2 bases, leaving 13 bases between the germline ends. The CDR3 spells CAGGSISKNIQYF. The CDR3 DNA sequence: TGTGCCGGTGGGAGTATATCCAAAAACATTCAGTACTTC. The full variable domain, rest sourced from reference TRBV28 and TRBJ2-4, is DVKVTQSSRYLVKRTGEKVFLECVQDMDHENMFWYRQDPGLGLRLIYFSYDVKMKEKGDIPEGYSVSREKKERFSLILESASTNQTSMYLCAGGSISKNIQYFGAGTRLSVL.